This section outlines one T cell receptor (beta chain) sequence together with its context. Its target is unknown. This sample is drawn from a study of vaccination effects on CD4 cells after COVID-19. TCRdb's copy holds only in-frame clones and misses some; the assay was immunoSEQ multiplex PCR. This sample has some 50,000 clones; 55% to 75% occur once, and the top ten carry nearly 5.5%. Upon completion of roughly ten days in culture, CD4+ T cells were isolated. Cells had half their medium changed to IL-2 medium on days 3 and 7. This sequence was found in a human donor who received a COVID-19 vaccine. The material sequenced was CD4+ T cells from PBMCs cultured without peptide, taken before COVID-19 vaccination.

The CDR3 DNA sequence: TGTGCCAGCAGCCAAGTAGACGGCGAAGCTTTCTTT. Amino acid sequence: CASSQVDGEAFF. The genes are TRBV3-1 (or the pseudogene TRBV3-2) and TRBJ1-1; D unclear. The CDR3 runs to 12 residues. Trimming removed 1 base at V and 8 bases at J, with 8 bases between. Germline CDR1 and CDR2: LGHDT and YNNKEL (reference sequence).